These T cell receptor beta chains were read from a single sample in a study of CD8 T cells in Susac syndrome. TCRdb re-analysed the immunoSEQ multiplex PCR reads in MiXCR, keeping a single row per CDR3 protein. The sample has 140,000 to 150,000 distinct CDR3 sequences; roughly 95% are singletons. Sequencing was performed on CD4+ T cells from PBMCs. The receptor source for this set is a human donor in good health. The CDR3 runs from the conserved cysteine through the conserved F or W. The D gene is left open where the match is weak. Expanded clones are given a class, and other clones once, few, many or no size at all.

D gene,clone size,V gene,J gene,CDR3 DNA,CDR3 protein
-,-,TRBV15,TRBJ2-7,TGTGCCACCAGCAAGGAGCAGGGCCGCTACGAGCAGTACTTC,CATSKEQGRYEQYF
-,-,TRBV20-1,TRBJ2-4,TGCAGTGCTGGGGGGCGAGCCAAAAACATTCAGTACTTC,CSAGGRAKNIQYF
-,-,TRBV18,TRBJ2-1,TGTGCCAGCTCACCATTGCGGGCGGGGCCTACCTACAATGAGCAGTTCTTC,CASSPLRAGPTYNEQFF
TRBD2,-,TRBV11-2,TRBJ2-6,TGTGCCAGCAGCTCCCCAAGGACTAGCGGGAGGCTCGGCCCTGGGGCCAACGTCCTGACTTTC,CASSSPRTSGRLGPGANVLTF
-,-,TRBV6-2/TRBV6-3,TRBJ1-2,TGTGCCAGCAGTTACGCCAGGGTGGACAACTATGGCTACACCTTC,CASSYARVDNYGYTF
-,once,TRBV25-1,TRBJ2-3,TGTGCCAGCAAGCAGGGCTTAGGCACAGATACGCAGTATTTT,CASKQGLGTDTQYF
-,-,TRBV7-4,TRBJ2-3,TGTGCCAGCAGCTCCCCGGTTACGCAGTATTTT,CASSSPVTQYF
TRBD2,-,TRBV7-2,TRBJ2-4,TGTGCCAGCAGCTGGGGGACTAGCGGGAGGGGGGCCAAAAACATTCAGTACTTC,CASSWGTSGRGAKNIQYF
-,-,TRBV14,TRBJ2-7,TGTGCCAGCAGCCAACTTGGTGGCAGGGATTCCTACGAGCAGTACTTC,CASSQLGGRDSYEQYF
-,-,TRBV5-1,TRBJ2-2,TGCGCCAGCAGCACCGGGTCAAACACCGGGGAGCTGTTTTTT,CASSTGSNTGELFF
-,-,TRBV20-1,TRBJ1-5,TGCAGTGCTAGTAGGGCGGAGCAAAGGACCCAGCATTTT,CSASRAEQRTQHF
-,-,TRBV5-1,TRBJ2-1,TGCGCCAGCAGCTTGGTGAAAGGAGCGGTCTCCTACAATGAGCAGTTCTTC,CASSLVKGAVSYNEQFF
TRBD1,-,TRBV9,TRBJ2-7,TGTGCCAGCAGTGCCGGGACAGGGTCTCCCTACGAGCAGTACTTC,CASSAGTGSPYEQYF
-,-,TRBV2,TRBJ2-5,TGTGCCAGCGGGGGGACAGCCCAAGAGACCCAGTACTTC,CASGGTAQETQYF